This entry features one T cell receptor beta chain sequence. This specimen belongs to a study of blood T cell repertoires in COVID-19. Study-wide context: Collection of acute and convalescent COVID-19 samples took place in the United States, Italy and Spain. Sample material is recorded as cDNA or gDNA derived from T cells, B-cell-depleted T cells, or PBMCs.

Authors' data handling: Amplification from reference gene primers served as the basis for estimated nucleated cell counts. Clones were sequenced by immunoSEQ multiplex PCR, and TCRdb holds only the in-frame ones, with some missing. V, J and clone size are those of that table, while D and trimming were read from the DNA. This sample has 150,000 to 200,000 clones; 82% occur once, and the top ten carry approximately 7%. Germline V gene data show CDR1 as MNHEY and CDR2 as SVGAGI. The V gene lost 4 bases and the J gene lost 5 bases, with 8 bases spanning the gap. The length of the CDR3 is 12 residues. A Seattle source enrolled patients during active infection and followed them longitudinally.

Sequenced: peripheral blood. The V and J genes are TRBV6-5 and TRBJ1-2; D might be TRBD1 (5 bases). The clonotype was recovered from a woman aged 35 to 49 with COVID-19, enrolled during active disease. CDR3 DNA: TGTGCCAGCAGTTCCAGGGTTTATGGCTACACCTTC. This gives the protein CASSSRVYGYTF.